A selection of T cell receptor beta chains follows, all from one sample in a study of CD8+CD57+ T cells in acquired aplastic anemia. From the reads, TCRdb called clonotypes with MiXCR, one entry per CDR3 protein. The sample consists of about 130,000 distinct CDR3 sequences, around 50% of them appearing once. The sample comprised sorted CD4+, CD8+, or CD8+CD57+ T cells (not recorded which) from PBMCs. The receptors were gathered from a human donor in good health, serving as a control. The CDR3 runs from the conserved cysteine through the conserved F or W. The D gene is left open where the match is weak. Size values are once, few and many counts, or a class for expanded clones, and some rows have none.

>TRBV19|TRBD2|NA|TRBJ2-3
TGTGCCAGTAGTATAGCGGCGGGGGGCACAGATACGCAGTATTTT
CASSIAAGGTDTQYF
>TRBV2|NA|few|TRBJ2-7
TGTGCCAGCAGTGAGGAGGGGACAGCAACCTACGAGCAGTACTTC
CASSEEGTATYEQYF
>TRBV5-5|TRBD1|many|TRBJ1-5
TGTGCCAGCAGCGTGACCGGGACAGGTAGCAATCAGCCCCAGCATTTT
CASSVTGTGSNQPQHF
>TRBV5-1|NA|NA|TRBJ2-5
TGCGCCAGCAGCTCAGGGATTACGACCCAGTACTTC
CASSSGITTQYF
>TRBV27|TRBD1|many|TRBJ1-6
TGTGCCAGCAGTTATGGGGACAGGGAATCCTCACCCCTCCACTTT
CASSYGDRESSPLHF
>TRBV13|TRBD2|NA|TRBJ2-5
TGTGCCAGCAGCTTAAACCACCATAGCGGGGGGGCCGGAGAGACCCAGTACTTC
CASSLNHHSGGAGETQYF
>TRBV20-1|NA|many|TRBJ2-1
TGCGCTCCGGAGCACGTTGGCGATGAGCAGTTCTTC
CAPEHVGDEQFF
>TRBV29-1|TRBD2|once|TRBJ2-2
TGCAGCGTTGAAAAGCGGGACGCCGGGGAGCTGTTTTTT
CSVEKRDAGELFF
>TRBV11-1|NA|many|TRBJ1-2
TGTGCCAGCAGCCAAAGACAGGCTCCCTATGGCTACACCTTC
CASSQRQAPYGYTF
>TRBV4-2|NA|many|TRBJ1-2
TGTGCCAGCAGCCAAGGTTCCGGGACACAACCCCATGGCTACACCTTC
CASSQGSGTQPHGYTF
>TRBV2|TRBD1|NA|TRBJ1-4
TGTGCCAGCAGGGGGACAGGGGGTGAAAAACTGTTTTTT
CASRGTGGEKLFF
>TRBV11-2|NA|NA|TRBJ2-5
TGTGCCAGCAGCTTAGTAGAATCTAAAACGGTCACGGAGACCCAGTACTTC
CASSLVESKTVTETQYF
>TRBV7-4|TRBD1|NA|TRBJ2-5
TGTGCCAGCAGCTTCAGGACAGGGGGCCGTGAGACCCAGTACTTC
CASSFRTGGRETQYF
>TRBV15|NA|NA|TRBJ2-1
TGTGCCACCAGCAGAGGGGGGGACTACAATGAGCAGTTCTTC
CATSRGGDYNEQFF
>TRBV9|TRBD1|NA|TRBJ2-1
TGTGCCAGCAGCGTAGTGGGACAGGGGGCGTACAATGAGCAGTTCTTC
CASSVVGQGAYNEQFF
>TRBV29-1|TRBD2|once|TRBJ2-7
TGCAGCGTCCCGGGGGGTACCTACGAGCAGTACTTC
CSVPGGTYEQYF
>TRBV2|TRBD1|NA|TRBJ1-2
TGTGCCAGCAGTGGGGACAGGGGCTATGGCTACACCTTC
CASSGDRGYGYTF
>TRBV28|TRBD1|NA|TRBJ2-7
TGTGCCAACAGTTCCGGGACAGTTTACGAGCAGTACTTC
CANSSGTVYEQYF
>TRBV9|NA|NA|TRBJ2-7
TGTGCCAGCAGCGTAGGATCAGGGCCCTACGAGCAGTACTTC
CASSVGSGPYEQYF
>TRBV24-1|NA|NA|TRBJ1-5
TGTGCCACCAGTGATTTGTATAGCAATCAGCCCCAGCATTTT
CATSDLYSNQPQHF
>TRBV2|NA|NA|TRBJ1-4
TGTGCCATCAGTGATAGGGGACGGGGTAATGAAAAACTGTTTTTT
CAISDRGRGNEKLFF
>TRBV5-1|NA|many|TRBJ2-6
TGCGCCAGCAGCTCTGGGCAGGGGATCTCTGGGGCCAACGTCCTGACTTTC
CASSSGQGISGANVLTF
>TRBV27|TRBD1|NA|TRBJ1-4
TGTGCCAGCAGTGAGGGACAGGGGATCTCGTTACTTGAAAAACTGTTTTTT
CASSEGQGISLLEKLFF
>TRBV6-1|NA|NA|TRBJ1-2
TGTGCCAGCAGTGACGAGAACTATGGCTACACCTTC
CASSDENYGYTF
>TRBV29-1|NA|NA|TRBJ1-2
TGCAGCGTTGGTGAACAGGGATCCTATGGCTACACCTTC
CSVGEQGSYGYTF
>TRBV20-1|NA|NA|TRBJ1-6
TGCAGTGCTGATATAGAGACAGTGTCGGATTCACCCCTCCACTTT
CSADIETVSDSPLHF
>TRBV10-3|TRBD1|NA|TRBJ1-1
TGTGCCAGCAGAATCTCAGGGACAGTGAACACTGAAGCTTCCTTT
CASRISGTVNTEASF
>TRBV19|TRBD1|NA|TRBJ2-7
TGTGCCAGTAGTATACGGGACAGTTTCTCCTACGAGCAGTACTTC
CASSIRDSFSYEQYF
>TRBV29-1|TRBD1|medium-sized|TRBJ1-2
TGCAGCGCCACTCTGACAGGGGACGGCTACACCTTC
CSATLTGDGYTF
>TRBV6-2/TRBV6-3|NA|many|TRBJ2-1
TGTGCCAGCACCCCGGGGAACGTCTACAATGAGCAGTTCTTC
CASTPGNVYNEQFF
>TRBV7-8|NA|NA|TRBJ1-5
TGTGCCAGCAGCTTTGGGGGAGGCGGCAATCAGCCCCAGCATTTT
CASSFGGGGNQPQHF
>TRBV20-1|NA|NA|TRBJ1-1
TGCAGTGCCCGACAGGAGCCGAACACTGAAGCTTTCTTT
CSARQEPNTEAFF
>TRBV6-1|TRBD1|many|TRBJ2-1
TGTGCCAGCGACACCCGGGACAGTCGGGATGAGCAGTTCTTC
CASDTRDSRDEQFF
>TRBV7-2|NA|NA|TRBJ1-1
TGTGCCAGCAGCCGAACCGGACGGACTGAAGCTTTCTTT
CASSRTGRTEAFF
>TRBV2|TRBD1|NA|TRBJ2-7
TGTGCCAGCGGGACAGACCACTACGAGCAGTACTTC
CASGTDHYEQYF
>TRBV18|TRBD1|many|TRBJ2-7
TGTGCCAGCTCACCTCCGGGACAGGGGGCCTACGAGCAGTACTTC
CASSPPGQGAYEQYF
>TRBV24-1|TRBD1|many|TRBJ2-1
TGTGCCACCAGTGATGGGACAGGGCCCTACAATGAGCAGTTCTTC
CATSDGTGPYNEQFF
>TRBV12-3/TRBV12-4|TRBD1|NA|TRBJ1-2
TGTGCCAGCAGGAGGACAGGGTCCCACCGGGATGGCTACACCTTC
CASRRTGSHRDGYTF
>TRBV6-5|NA|many|TRBJ1-5
TGTGCCAGCAGTTATTTTCGCAGTAGCAATCAGCCCCAGCATTTT
CASSYFRSSNQPQHF